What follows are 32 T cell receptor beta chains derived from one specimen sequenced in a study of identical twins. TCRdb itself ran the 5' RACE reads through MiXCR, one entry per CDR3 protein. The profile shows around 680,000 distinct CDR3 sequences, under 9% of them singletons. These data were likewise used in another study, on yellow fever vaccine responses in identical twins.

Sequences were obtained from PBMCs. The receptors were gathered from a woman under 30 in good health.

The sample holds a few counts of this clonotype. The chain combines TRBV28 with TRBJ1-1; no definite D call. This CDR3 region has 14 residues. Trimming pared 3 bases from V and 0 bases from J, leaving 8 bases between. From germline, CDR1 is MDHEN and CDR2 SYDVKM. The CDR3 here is CASSFPELNTEAFF. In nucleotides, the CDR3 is TGTGCCAGCAGTTTCCCCGAGCTGAACACTGAAGCTTTCTTT. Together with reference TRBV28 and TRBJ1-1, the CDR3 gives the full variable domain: DVKVTQSSRYLVKRTGEKVFLECVQDMDHENMFWYRQDPGLGLRLIYFSYDVKMKEKGDIPEGYSVSREKKERFSLILESASTNQTSMYLCASSFPELNTEAFFGQGTRLTVV.

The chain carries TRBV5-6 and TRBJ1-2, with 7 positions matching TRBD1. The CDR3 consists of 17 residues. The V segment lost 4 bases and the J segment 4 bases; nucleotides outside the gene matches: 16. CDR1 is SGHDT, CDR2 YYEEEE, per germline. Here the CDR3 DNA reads TGTGCCAGCAGCCCCCTGCGGACAGGCAAGGGAGGCTATGGCTACACCTTC. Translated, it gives CASSPLRTGKGGYGYTF.

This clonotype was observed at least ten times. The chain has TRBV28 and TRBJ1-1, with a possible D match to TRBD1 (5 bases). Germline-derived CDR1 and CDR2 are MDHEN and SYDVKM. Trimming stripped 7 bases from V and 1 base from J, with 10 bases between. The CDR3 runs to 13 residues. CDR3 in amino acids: CASTRAGNTEAFF. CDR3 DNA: TGTGCCAGCACCAGGGCAGGGAACACTGAAGCTTTCTTT.

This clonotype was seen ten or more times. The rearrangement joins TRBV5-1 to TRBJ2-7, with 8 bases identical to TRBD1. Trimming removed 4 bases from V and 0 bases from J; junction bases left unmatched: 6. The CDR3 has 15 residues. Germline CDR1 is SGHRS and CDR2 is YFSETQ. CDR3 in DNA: TGCGCCAGCAGCGGCGACAGGGGAACCTCCTACGAGCAGTACTTC. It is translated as CASSGDRGTSYEQYF.

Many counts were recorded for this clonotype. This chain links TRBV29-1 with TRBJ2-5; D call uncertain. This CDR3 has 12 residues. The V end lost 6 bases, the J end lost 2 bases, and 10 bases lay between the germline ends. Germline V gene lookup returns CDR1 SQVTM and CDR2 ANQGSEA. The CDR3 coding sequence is TGCAGCGTCGGACGCTTACAAGAGACCCAGTACTTC. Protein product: CSVGRLQETQYF. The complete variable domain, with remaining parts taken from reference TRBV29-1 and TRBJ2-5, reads SAVISQKPSRDICQRGTSLTIQCQVDSQVTMMFWYRQQPGQSLTLIATANQGSEATYESGFVIDKFPISRPNLTFSTLTVSNMSPEDSSIYLCSVGRLQETQYFGPGTRLLVL.

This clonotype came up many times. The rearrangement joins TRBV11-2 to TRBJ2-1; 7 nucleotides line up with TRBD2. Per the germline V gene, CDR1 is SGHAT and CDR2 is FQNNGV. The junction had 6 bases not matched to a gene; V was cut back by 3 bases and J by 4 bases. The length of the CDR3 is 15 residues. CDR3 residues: CASSFDGLGYNEQFF. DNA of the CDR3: TGTGCCAGCAGCTTCGACGGACTAGGTTACAATGAGCAGTTCTTC.

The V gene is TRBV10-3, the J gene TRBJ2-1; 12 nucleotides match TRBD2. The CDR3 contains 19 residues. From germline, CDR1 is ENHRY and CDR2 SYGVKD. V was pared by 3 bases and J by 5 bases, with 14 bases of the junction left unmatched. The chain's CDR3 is CAISDPHNLAGGPHNEQFF. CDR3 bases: TGTGCCATCAGTGACCCCCACAATCTAGCGGGAGGGCCTCACAATGAGCAGTTCTTC.

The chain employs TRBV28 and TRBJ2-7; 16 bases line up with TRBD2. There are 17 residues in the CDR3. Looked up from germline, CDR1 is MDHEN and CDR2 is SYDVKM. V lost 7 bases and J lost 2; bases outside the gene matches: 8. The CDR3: CASTGTSGRASPYEQYF. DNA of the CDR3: TGTGCCAGCACTGGGACTAGCGGGAGGGCCAGTCCCTACGAGCAGTACTTC.

The CDR3 DNA sequence: TGCAGTGCTAGAGGCTCCGGACTAGCGAGCTCCTACGAGCAGTACTTC. This gives the protein CSARGSGLASSYEQYF. The gene calls are TRBV20-1 and TRBJ2-7; 9 bases line up with TRBD2. In germline, CDR1 is DFQATT, CDR2 SNEGSKA (reference sequence). The J segment lost 0 bases and the V segment lost 1 base, leaving 7 bases of the junction unmatched. The CDR3 has 16 amino acids.

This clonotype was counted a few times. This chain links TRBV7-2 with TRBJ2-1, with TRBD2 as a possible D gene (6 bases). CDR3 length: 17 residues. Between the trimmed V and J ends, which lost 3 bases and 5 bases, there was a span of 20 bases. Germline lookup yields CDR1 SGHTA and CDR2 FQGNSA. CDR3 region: CASSLSFTQRVNNEQFF. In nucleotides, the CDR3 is TGTGCCAGCAGCTTGAGTTTCACCCAGCGGGTCAACAATGAGCAGTTCTTC. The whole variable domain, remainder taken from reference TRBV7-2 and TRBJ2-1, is GAGVSQSPSNKVTEKGKDVELRCDPISGHTALYWYRQSLGQGLEFLIYFQGNSAPDKSGLPSDRFSAERTGGSVSTLTIQRTQQEDSAVYLCASSLSFTQRVNNEQFFGPGTRLTVL.

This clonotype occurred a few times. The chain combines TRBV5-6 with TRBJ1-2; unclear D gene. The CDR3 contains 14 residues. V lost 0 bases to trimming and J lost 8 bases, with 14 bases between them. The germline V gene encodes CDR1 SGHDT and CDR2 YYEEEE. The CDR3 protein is CASSLAGPTGGYTF. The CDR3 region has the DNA TGTGCCAGCAGCTTGGCCGGGCCTACGGGCGGCTACACCTTC.

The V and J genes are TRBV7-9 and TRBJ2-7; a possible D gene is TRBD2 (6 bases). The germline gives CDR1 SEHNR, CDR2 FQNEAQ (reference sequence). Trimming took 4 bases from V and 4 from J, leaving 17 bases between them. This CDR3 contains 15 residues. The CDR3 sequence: CASSSPQAGTYEQYF. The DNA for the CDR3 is TGTGCCAGCAGCTCCCCCCAGGCCGGGACTTACGAGCAGTACTTC.

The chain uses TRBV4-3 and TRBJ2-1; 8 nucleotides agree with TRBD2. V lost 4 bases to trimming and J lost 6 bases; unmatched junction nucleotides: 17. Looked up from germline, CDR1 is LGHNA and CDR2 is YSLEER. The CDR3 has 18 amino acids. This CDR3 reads CASSRIRAAGGHSNEQFF. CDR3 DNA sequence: TGCGCCAGCAGCCGGATAAGAGCCGCGGGAGGTCACAGCAATGAGCAGTTCTTC.

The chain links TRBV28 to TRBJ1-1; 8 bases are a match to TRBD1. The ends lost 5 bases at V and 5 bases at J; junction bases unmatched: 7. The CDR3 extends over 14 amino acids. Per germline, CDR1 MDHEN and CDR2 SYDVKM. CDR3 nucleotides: TGTGCCAGCAGTCGCGGACAGGGTGTTACTGAAGCTTTCTTT. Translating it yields CASSRGQGVTEAFF.

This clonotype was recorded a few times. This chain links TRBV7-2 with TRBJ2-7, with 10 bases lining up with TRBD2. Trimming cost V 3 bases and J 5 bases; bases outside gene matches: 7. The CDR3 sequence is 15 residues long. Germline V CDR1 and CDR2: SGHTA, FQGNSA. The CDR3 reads CASSFMLAGVNEQYF. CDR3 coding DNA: TGTGCCAGCAGCTTCATGCTAGCGGGAGTGAACGAGCAGTACTTC. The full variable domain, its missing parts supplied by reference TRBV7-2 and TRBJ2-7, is GAGVSQSPSNKVTEKGKDVELRCDPISGHTALYWYRQSLGQGLEFLIYFQGNSAPDKSGLPSDRFSAERTGGSVSTLTIQRTQQEDSAVYLCASSFMLAGVNEQYFGPGTRLTVT.

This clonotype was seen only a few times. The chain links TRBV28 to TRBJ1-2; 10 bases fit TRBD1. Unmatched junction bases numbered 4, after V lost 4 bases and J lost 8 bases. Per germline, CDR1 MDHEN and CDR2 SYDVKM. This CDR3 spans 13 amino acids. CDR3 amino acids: CASSSGQGKGYTF. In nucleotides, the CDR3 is TGTGCCAGCAGTTCGGGACAGGGGAAAGGCTACACCTTC.

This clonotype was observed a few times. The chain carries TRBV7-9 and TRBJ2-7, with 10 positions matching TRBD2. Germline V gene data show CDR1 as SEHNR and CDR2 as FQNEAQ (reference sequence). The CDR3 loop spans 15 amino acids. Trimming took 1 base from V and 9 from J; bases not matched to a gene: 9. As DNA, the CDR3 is TGTGCCAGCAGCTTAGGGTCAGCGGGAGGGCCCGTGCAGTACTTC. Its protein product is CASSLGSAGGPVQYF. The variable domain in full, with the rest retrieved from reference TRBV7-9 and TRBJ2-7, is DTGVSQNPRHKITKRGQNVTFRCDPISEHNRLYWYRQTLGQGPEFLTYFQNEAQLEKSRLLSDRFSAERPKGSFSTLEIQRTEQGDSAMYLCASSLGSAGGPVQYFGPGTRLTVT.

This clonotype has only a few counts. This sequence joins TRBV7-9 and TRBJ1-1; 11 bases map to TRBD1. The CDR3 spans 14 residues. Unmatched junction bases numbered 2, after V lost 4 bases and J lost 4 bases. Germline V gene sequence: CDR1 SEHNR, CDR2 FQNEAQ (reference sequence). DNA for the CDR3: TGTGCCAGCAGCTACGGACAGGGGGCCACTGAAGCTTTCTTT. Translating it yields CASSYGQGATEAFF.

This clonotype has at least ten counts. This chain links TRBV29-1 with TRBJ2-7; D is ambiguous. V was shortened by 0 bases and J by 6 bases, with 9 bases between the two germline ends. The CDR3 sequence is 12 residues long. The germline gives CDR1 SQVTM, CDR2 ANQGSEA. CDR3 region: CSVEDERIEQYF. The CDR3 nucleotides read TGCAGCGTTGAAGATGAGAGAATCGAGCAGTACTTC.

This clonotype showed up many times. CDR3 bases: TGTGCCAGCAGTTTAGGCACAGGGAGTAATTCACCCCTCCACTTT. Encoded protein: CASSLGTGSNSPLHF. The chain joins TRBV12-3 or TRBV12-4 to TRBJ1-6; D may be TRBD1 (6 bases). The CDR3 runs to 15 residues. V was clipped by 1 base and J by 6 bases, with 10 bases between them.

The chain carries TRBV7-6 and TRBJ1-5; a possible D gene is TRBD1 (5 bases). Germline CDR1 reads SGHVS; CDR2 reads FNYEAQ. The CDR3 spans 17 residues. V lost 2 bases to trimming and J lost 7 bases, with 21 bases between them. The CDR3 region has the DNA TGTGCCAGCAGCTTAAGGCACACAGCGAGGGGTGAGCAGCCCCAGCATTTT. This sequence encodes CASSLRHTARGEQPQHF.

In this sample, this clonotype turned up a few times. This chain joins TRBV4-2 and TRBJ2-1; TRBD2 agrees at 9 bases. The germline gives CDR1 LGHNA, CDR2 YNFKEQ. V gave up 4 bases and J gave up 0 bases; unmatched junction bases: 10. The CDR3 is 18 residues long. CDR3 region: CASSPLVTSGNSYNEQFF. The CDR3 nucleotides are TGTGCCAGCAGCCCTTTAGTGACTAGCGGAAACTCCTACAATGAGCAGTTCTTC.

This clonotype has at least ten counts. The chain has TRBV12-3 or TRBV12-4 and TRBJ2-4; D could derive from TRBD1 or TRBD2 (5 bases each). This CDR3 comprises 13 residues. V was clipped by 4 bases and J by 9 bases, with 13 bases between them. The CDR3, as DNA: TGTGCCAGCAGTTCCGGGGCAGGGAGCATTCAGTACTTC. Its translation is CASSSGAGSIQYF.

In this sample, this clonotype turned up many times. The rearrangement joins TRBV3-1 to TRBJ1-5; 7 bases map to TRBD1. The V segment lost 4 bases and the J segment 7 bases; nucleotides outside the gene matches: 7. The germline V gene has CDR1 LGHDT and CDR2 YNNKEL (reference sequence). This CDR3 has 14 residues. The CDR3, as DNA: TGTGCCAGCAGCCCGTCGACAGGGTGGCAGCCCCAGCATTTT. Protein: CASSPSTGWQPQHF.

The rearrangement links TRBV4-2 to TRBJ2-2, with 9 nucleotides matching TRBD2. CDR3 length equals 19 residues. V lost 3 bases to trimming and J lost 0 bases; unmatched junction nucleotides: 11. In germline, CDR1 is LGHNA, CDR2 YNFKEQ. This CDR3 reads CASSQEGIAGVANTGELFF. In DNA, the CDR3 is TGTGCCAGCAGCCAGGAGGGGATAGCGGGGGTCGCGAACACCGGGGAGCTGTTTTTT.

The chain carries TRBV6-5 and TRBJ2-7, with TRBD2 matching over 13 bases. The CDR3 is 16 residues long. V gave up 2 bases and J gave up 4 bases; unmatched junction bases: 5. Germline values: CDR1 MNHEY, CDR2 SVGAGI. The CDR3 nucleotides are TGTGCCAGCAGTTACACTAGCGGGAGGGCCACTTACGAGCAGTACTTC. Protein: CASSYTSGRATYEQYF.

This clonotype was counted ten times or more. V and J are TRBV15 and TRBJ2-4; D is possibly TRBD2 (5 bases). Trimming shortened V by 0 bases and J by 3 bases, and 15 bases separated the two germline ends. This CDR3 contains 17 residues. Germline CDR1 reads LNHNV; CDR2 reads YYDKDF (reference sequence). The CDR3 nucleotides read TGTGCCACCAGCAGAGATAGGGAACTCGGGGTCAAAAACATTCAGTACTTC. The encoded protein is CATSRDRELGVKNIQYF.

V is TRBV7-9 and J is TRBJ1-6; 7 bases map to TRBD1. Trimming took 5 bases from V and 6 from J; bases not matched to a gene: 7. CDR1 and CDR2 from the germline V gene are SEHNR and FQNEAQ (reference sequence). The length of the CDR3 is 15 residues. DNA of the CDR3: TGTGCCAGCAGCCCAAGGGACAGTGCTAATTCACCCCTCCACTTT. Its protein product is CASSPRDSANSPLHF.

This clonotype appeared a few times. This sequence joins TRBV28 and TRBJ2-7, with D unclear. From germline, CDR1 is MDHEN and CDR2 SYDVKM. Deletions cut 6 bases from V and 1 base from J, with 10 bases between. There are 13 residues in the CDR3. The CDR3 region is CASRSTQSYEQYF. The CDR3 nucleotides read TGTGCCAGCAGGAGTACTCAATCCTACGAGCAGTACTTC.

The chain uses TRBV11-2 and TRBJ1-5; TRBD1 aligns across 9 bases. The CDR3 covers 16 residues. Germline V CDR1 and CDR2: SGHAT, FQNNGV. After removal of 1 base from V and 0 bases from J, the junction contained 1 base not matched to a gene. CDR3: CASSLGTGVSNQPQHF. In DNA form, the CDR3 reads TGTGCCAGCAGCTTAGGGACAGGGGTTAGCAATCAGCCCCAGCATTTT.

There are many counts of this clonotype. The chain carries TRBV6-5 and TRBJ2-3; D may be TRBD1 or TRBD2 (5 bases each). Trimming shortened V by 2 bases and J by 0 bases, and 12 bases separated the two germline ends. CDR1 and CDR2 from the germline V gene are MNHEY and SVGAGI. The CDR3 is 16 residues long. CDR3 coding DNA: TGTGCCAGCAGTTACGGGGCAGGACTTAGCACAGATACGCAGTATTTT. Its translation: CASSYGAGLSTDTQYF.

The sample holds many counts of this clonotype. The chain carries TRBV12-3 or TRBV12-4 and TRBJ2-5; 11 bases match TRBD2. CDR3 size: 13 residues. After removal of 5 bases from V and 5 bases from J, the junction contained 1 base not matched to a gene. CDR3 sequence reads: CASSTSGSETQYF. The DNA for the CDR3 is TGTGCCAGCAGTACTAGCGGGAGCGAGACCCAGTACTTC.